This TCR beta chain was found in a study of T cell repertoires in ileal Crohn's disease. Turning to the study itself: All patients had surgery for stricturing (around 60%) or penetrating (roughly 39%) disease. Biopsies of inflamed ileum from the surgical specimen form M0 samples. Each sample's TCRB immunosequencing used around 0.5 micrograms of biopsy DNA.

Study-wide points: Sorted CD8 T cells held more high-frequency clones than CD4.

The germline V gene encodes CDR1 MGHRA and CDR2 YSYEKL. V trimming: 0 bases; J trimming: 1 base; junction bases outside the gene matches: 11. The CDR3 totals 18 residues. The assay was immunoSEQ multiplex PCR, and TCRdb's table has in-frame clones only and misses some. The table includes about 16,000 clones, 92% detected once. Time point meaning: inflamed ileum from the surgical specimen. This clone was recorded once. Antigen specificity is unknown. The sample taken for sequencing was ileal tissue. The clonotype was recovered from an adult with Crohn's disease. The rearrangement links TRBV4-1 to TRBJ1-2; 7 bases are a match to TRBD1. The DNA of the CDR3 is TGCGCCAGCAGCCAAGATGGTGGAACAGGGGCCCTTAACTATGGCTACACCTTC. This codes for CASSQDGGTGALNYGYTF.